This TCR beta chain was recovered during a study of cytomegalovirus exposure and HLA in healthy donors. Findings and caveats of the study: In vitro experiments confirmed that three CMV-associated chains were specific for CMV antigens.

The donors were part of the validation cohort of 100 to 150 subjects. That cohort was separate from the first cohort, which comprised about 670 subjects. A remark on this clone: What it binds is not known.

Data came from immunoSEQ multiplex PCR; TCRdb stores just in-frame clones and leaves some out. The profile covers over 60,000 clones, with approximately 95% appearing a single time and roughly 3.3% taken by the ten largest. V trimming: 0 bases; J trimming: 0 bases; junction bases outside the gene matches: 2. This CDR3 comprises 16 residues. The sequence was obtained from a man younger than 35 in good health and CMV-seronegative. The rearrangement joins TRBV5-3 to TRBJ2-4; 8 nucleotides align to TRBD2. TRBV5-3 is reported as an ORF; its role is uncertain. Sequencing input: PBMCs. Written as DNA, the CDR3 is TGTGCCAGAAGCTTGGAGCGGGGGAAAGCCAAAAACATTCAGTACTTC. Amino acid sequence: CARSLERGKAKNIQYF.